These 16 T cell receptor beta chains came from one sample sequenced in a study of cytomegalovirus exposure and HLA in healthy donors. Primers for the PCR totalled 60 Vbeta and 13 Jbeta. Profiled with immunoSEQ multiplex PCR; TCRdb holds only in-frame clones, not every one. The sample carries fewer than 150,000 clones, under 80% recorded once. Sequenced sample: PBMCs. Receptor source: a woman aged 40 to 50 in good health and CMV-seropositive.

V usage is TRBV18 and J usage is TRBJ2-1, with 8 nucleotides matching TRBD1. Per germline, CDR1 KGHSH and CDR2 LQKENI. This CDR3 region has 15 residues. J was trimmed by 7 bases and V by 3 bases; bases with no gene match: 8. The CDR3 protein is CASSPPGQVWNEQFF. CDR3 coding DNA: TGTGCCAGCTCACCCCCGGGACAGGTTTGGAATGAGCAGTTCTTC.

This sequence joins TRBV21-1 and TRBJ1-2; TRBD1 is the table's D call and was not checked against the DNA. TRBV21-1 is marked as a pseudogene. The CDR3 loop spans 17 amino acids. The CDR3 spells CASSGSPRRGSRHGYTF. CDR3 nucleotide sequence: TGTGCCAGCAGCGGCTCACCCCGCAGGGGGTCGCGTCATGGCTACACCTTC.

This clone occurred a few times. The genes are TRBV19 and TRBJ1-1; the D is unclear. V lost 3 bases, J lost 1 base, and 6 bases lay in between. The CDR3 loop spans 13 amino acids. Germline V lookup: CDR1 LNHDA, CDR2 SQIVND (reference sequence). CDR3 region: CASSIRANTEAFF. CDR3 DNA sequence: TGTGCCAGTAGTATTAGAGCGAACACTGAAGCTTTCTTT.

V and J are TRBV18 and TRBJ1-5; a possible D gene is TRBD1 (6 bases). The CDR3 contains 17 residues. From germline, CDR1 is KGHSH and CDR2 LQKENI. V lost 3 bases and J lost 4, with 19 bases in between. CDR3 in DNA: TGTGCCAGCTCACCTCCCGGCGGGGGGGCAGAAAATCAGCCCCAGCATTTT. Translating gives CASSPPGGGAENQPQHF.

J is TRBJ2-7 and V is TRBV4-2; 10 bases match TRBD1. V trimming: 1 base; J trimming: 1 base; junction bases outside the gene matches: 4. The CDR3 totals 16 residues. In germline, CDR1 is LGHNA, CDR2 YNFKEQ. CDR3 sequence (DNA): TGTGCCAGCAGCCAAGGTGTGGGACAGGGGTCCTACGAGCAGTACTTC. Residues: CASSQGVGQGSYEQYF.

This clone was recorded a few times. The same CDR3 also results from other DNA sequences found in this sample. The chain carries TRBV7-2 and TRBJ2-3; D not certain. CDR3 length: 12 residues. Trimming took 5 bases from V and 3 from J, leaving 6 bases between them. Germline-derived CDR1 and CDR2 are SGHTA and FQGNSA. DNA for the CDR3: TGTGCCAGCAGCCCATTTACAGATACGCAGTATTTT. Translation: CASSPFTDTQYF. Full variable domain (outside the CDR3, taken from reference TRBV7-2 and TRBJ2-3): GAGVSQSPSNKVTEKGKDVELRCDPISGHTALYWYRQSLGQGLEFLIYFQGNSAPDKSGLPSDRFSAERTGGSVSTLTIQRTQQEDSAVYLCASSPFTDTQYFGPGTRLTVL.

The chain joins TRBV19 to TRBJ2-7, with 9 positions matching TRBD2. Germline V CDR1 and CDR2: LNHDA, SQIVND (reference sequence). J was trimmed by 7 bases and V by 5 bases; bases with no gene match: 12. The CDR3 is 15 residues long. CDR3 bases: TGTGCCAGTAGTCCGGGACTAGCTGCTTTGGGTGAGCAGTACTTC. It encodes CASSPGLAALGEQYF.

The V gene is TRBV4-1, the J gene TRBJ2-5; D possibly corresponds to TRBD2 (6 bases). CDR3 length equals 15 residues. Germline CDR1 reads MGHRA; CDR2 reads YSYEKL. V lost 1 base, J lost 2 bases, and 11 bases lay in between. The CDR3 reads CASSQGLAGQETQYF. In DNA form, the CDR3 reads TGCGCCAGCAGCCAAGGGTTGGCGGGACAAGAGACCCAGTACTTC.

Of note for this clone: The same CDR3 is also encoded by other DNA sequences in this sample. The V gene is TRBV28, the J gene TRBJ2-5, with D maybe TRBD2 (7 bases). The V gene lost 6 bases and the J gene lost 4 bases, with 18 bases spanning the gap. The CDR3 runs 15 residues. Germline V gene sequence: CDR1 MDHEN, CDR2 SYDVKM. The CDR3 DNA sequence: TGTGCCAGCAGCCACCAGGCGGGGGCGCGAGAGACCCAGTACTTC. Its protein is CASSHQAGARETQYF.

The chain combines TRBV11-2 with TRBJ2-7, with 7 bases aligning to TRBD2. Germline V CDR1 and CDR2: SGHAT, FQNNGV. J gave up 3 bases and V 3 bases, and 11 bases lay outside the gene matches. The CDR3 has 16 amino acids. In DNA, the CDR3 is TGTGCCAGCAGCTTGGGGGGGAAAACCCCCTACTACGAGCAGTACTTC. Translated: CASSLGGKTPYYEQYF.

This clone occurred a few times. At the DNA level, this CDR3 is encoded by other sequences in the same sample as well. CDR3 DNA: TGTGCCAGTAGTACGACAGTGAACACTGAAGCTTTCTTT. It yields the protein CASSTTVNTEAFF. V gene TRBV19 combines with J gene TRBJ1-1, with a tentative D call TRBD1 (5 bases). Trimming removed 4 bases at V and 0 bases at J, with 6 bases between. Germline CDR1 reads LNHDA; CDR2 reads SQIVND (reference sequence). The CDR3 is 13 amino acids. Full variable domain (remainder filled in from reference TRBV19 and TRBJ1-1): DGGITQSPKYLFRKEGQNVTLSCEQNLNHDAMYWYRQDPGQGLRLIYYSQIVNDFQKGDIAEGYSVSREKKESFPLTVTSAQKNPTAFYLCASSTTVNTEAFFGQGTRLTVV.

This chain links TRBV28 with TRBJ2-1, with 9 bases fitting TRBD2. With 7 bases clipped from V and 8 bases from J, the junction kept 12 bases outside the gene matches. Germline CDR1 MDHEN, CDR2 SYDVKM. The CDR3 spans 15 residues. CDR3 region: CASTPFLAGPDEQFF. CDR3 coding DNA: TGTGCCAGCACCCCTTTCCTAGCGGGGCCTGATGAGCAGTTCTTC.

Only a few counts were recorded for this clone. The V gene is TRBV19, the J gene TRBJ2-2, with 11 bases fitting TRBD2. This CDR3 has 15 amino acids. The germline gives CDR1 LNHDA, CDR2 SQIVND (reference sequence). The V gene end was trimmed by 8 bases and the J gene end by 6 bases; junction bases not matched to a gene: 8. The CDR3: CASGGLAGGSGELFF. CDR3 DNA: TGTGCCAGTGGGGGTCTAGCGGGAGGATCCGGGGAGCTGTTTTTT.

The J gene is TRBJ2-1, the V gene TRBV5-1, with a tentative D call TRBD1 (6 bases). The CDR3 consists of 13 residues. Germline loops: CDR1 SGHRS, CDR2 YFSETQ. The V end lost 2 bases, the J end lost 3 bases, and 6 bases lay between the germline ends. Here the CDR3 reads CASSLGGYNEQFF. The CDR3 DNA reads as TGCGCCAGCAGCTTAGGGGGCTACAATGAGCAGTTCTTC. Complete variable domain (other parts from reference TRBV5-1 and TRBJ2-1): KAGVTQTPRYLIKTRGQQVTLSCSPISGHRSVSWYQQTPGQGLQFLFEYFSETQRNKGNFPGRFSGRQFSNSRSEMNVSTLELGDSALYLCASSLGGYNEQFFGPGTRLTVL.

The count of this clone is one. The junction differs from germline at one of its ends, possibly a read error. The same CDR3 also results from other DNA sequences found in this sample. J is TRBJ1-5 and V is TRBV30; D gene uncertain. The CDR3 extends over 16 amino acids. Germline CDR1 and CDR2: GTSNPN and SVGIG (reference sequence). The CDR3 DNA sequence: TGTGCTTGGAGTAAAACAATAAAGTATAGCAATCAGCCCCAGCATTTT. This codes for CAWSKTIKYSNQPQHF.

Details on this clone: Within the sample, other DNA sequences also encode this same CDR3. The chain combines TRBV5-4 with TRBJ2-7; TRBD2 matches 11 bases. Germline lookup yields CDR1 SGHNT and CDR2 YYREEE (reference sequence). V was pared by 5 bases and J by 3 bases, with 7 bases of the junction left unmatched. The CDR3 spans 15 residues. CDR3 protein: CASSSGTSGFYEQYF. As DNA, the CDR3 is TGTGCCAGCAGTTCCGGGACTAGCGGATTCTACGAGCAGTACTTC. The full variable domain, rest sourced from reference TRBV5-4 and TRBJ2-7, is ETGVTQSPTHLIKTRGQQVTLRCSSQSGHNTVSWYQQALGQGPQFIFQYYREEENGRGNFPPRFSGLQFPNYSSELNVNALELDDSALYLCASSSGTSGFYEQYFGPGTRLTVT.